The 27 T cell receptor beta chains given below trace back to one sample, sequenced in a study of metastatic and nonmetastatic thyroid tumors. MiXCR reprocessed the PCR reads for TCRdb. Seen here are around 18,000 clones, under 35% observed once, and the top ten hold around 14%. Thyroid surgery was performed in patients who had received no treatment beforehand. The sample consisted of tumor tissue. All receptors come from a female donor with papillary thyroid cancer or a benign thyroid nodule (not recorded which). Some clones in this sample may be carry-over from other donors' samples.

On this clone itself: A read error may be the cause here, since a much bigger clone is one base away. This rearrangement joins TRBV5-1 to TRBJ2-1; 10 positions match TRBD2. Germline V gene data show CDR1 as SGHRS and CDR2 as YFSETQ. The CDR3 sequence is 16 residues long. The ends lost 3 bases at V and 8 bases at J; junction bases unmatched: 11. The CDR3 sequence is CASSCGPAGGRDEQFF. Written as DNA, the CDR3 is TGCGCCAGCAGCTGTGGGCCAGCGGGAGGGAGAGATGAGCAGTTCTTC.

This clone occurred a few times. The CDR3 protein is CASSEDRFQVGAYNEQFF. CDR3 nucleotide sequence: TGTGCCAGCAGTGAGGACAGGTTCCAGGTCGGCGCCTACAATGAGCAGTTCTTC. This chain links TRBV6-1 with TRBJ2-1, with 7 nucleotides matching TRBD1. V was pared by 3 bases and J by 2 bases, with 13 bases of the junction left unmatched. This CDR3 comprises 18 residues. Germline loops: CDR1 MNHNS, CDR2 SASEGT.

This clone was seen more than once but under ten times. The rearrangement links TRBV3-1 to TRBJ1-4; D possibly corresponds to TRBD1 (5 bases). From germline, CDR1 is LGHDT and CDR2 YNNKEL (reference sequence). The CDR3 has 14 amino acids. The ends were cut back, 9 bases at V and 4 bases at J, with 15 bases in the middle. The CDR3 DNA reads TGTGCCAGTCGCCCGGGACGGAATAATGAAAAACTGTTTTTT. Its translation is CASRPGRNNEKLFF.

This clone was observed a few times. In this CDR3 the conserved last residue, phenylalanine or tryptophan, is missing, so a read error is likely. This chain uses TRBV6-1 with TRBJ2-5, with D perhaps matching TRBD2 (5 bases). Germline assignment: CDR1 MNHNS and CDR2 SASEGT. Trimming took off 6 bases at V and 4 bases at J, with 15 bases between the two ends. There are 14 residues in the CDR3. The CDR3 loop reads CASRRVTLGETQYS. The CDR3 DNA reads as TGTGCCAGCAGGAGGGTTACTCTAGGAGAGACCCAGTACTCC.

Of note for this clone: One end of the junction fails to match germline, which may point to a read error. The rearrangement joins TRBV7-2 to TRBJ1-1, with D possibly matching TRBD1 (5 bases). Germline lookup yields CDR1 SGHTA and CDR2 FQGNSA. This CDR3 has 12 residues. CDR3 region: CASSLGRDHEDF. For the CDR3, the DNA is TGTGCCAGCAGCTTAGGCCGGGACCATGAGGATTTT.

This clone has just a few counts. This rearrangement joins TRBV10-2 to TRBJ2-2; no definite D call. Germline CDR1 WSHSY, CDR2 SAAADI. There are 12 residues in the CDR3. V was pared by 6 bases and J by 6 bases, with 8 bases between. The CDR3 nucleotides are TGCGCCAGCAGGGGCGACGCCGGGGAGCTGTTTTTT. The encoded protein is CASRGDAGELFF.

This clone was counted ten times or more. V usage is TRBV9 and J usage is TRBJ2-7; 7 positions agree with TRBD1. This CDR3 has 16 residues. The germline gives CDR1 SGDLS, CDR2 YYNGEE. V trimming: 4 bases; J trimming: 5 bases; junction bases outside the gene matches: 15. The CDR3 reads CASSQPPGQDGDEQYF. CDR3 DNA: TGTGCCAGCAGCCAACCGCCAGGACAGGACGGAGACGAGCAGTACTTC.

In its sample, this clone is medium-sized. This chain joins TRBV27 and TRBJ1-2, with TRBD1 matching 9 bases. The germline V gene encodes CDR1 MNHEY and CDR2 SMNVEV (reference sequence). This CDR3 has 14 residues. The V and J ends lost 3 bases and 3 bases, in that order; junction bases with no gene match: 2. The CDR3 is CASSFWDRDYGYTF. CDR3 nucleotides: TGTGCCAGCAGTTTCTGGGACAGGGACTATGGCTACACCTTC.

CDR3 in DNA: TGTGCCAGTGAAAGAGCGGGATCGGGGAATGAGCAGTTCTTC. Encoded protein: CASERAGSGNEQFF. The V call is TRBV19, the J call TRBJ2-1; the match to TRBD2 covers 7 bases. V gave up 8 bases and J gave up 7 bases; unmatched junction bases: 11. Germline lookup yields CDR1 LNHDA and CDR2 SQIVND (reference sequence). The CDR3 consists of 14 residues.

There are a few counts of this clone. This may come from a read error, since a much larger clone is one base off. The chain has TRBV29-1 and TRBJ1-2; possible D gene TRBD1, 5 bases. This CDR3 is built from 11 residues. Trimming removed 0 bases from V and 10 bases from J, with 9 bases in between. Germline CDR1 is SQVTM and CDR2 is ANQGSEA. The CDR3 protein is CSVEESRAYTF. CDR3 DNA sequence: TGCAGCGTTGAAGAAAGCAGGGCCTACACCTTC.

In regard to this clone: A read error may be the cause here, since a much bigger clone is one base away. The chain is built from TRBV20-1 and TRBJ2-7; D not certain. The germline V and J ends were trimmed by 0 bases and 2 bases, with 14 bases remaining between them. The germline gives CDR1 DFQATT, CDR2 SNEGSKA (reference sequence). The CDR3 covers 15 residues. The CDR3 bases are TGCAGTGCTAGAGATGGAGAGTGTATCCCCTACGAGCAGTACTTC. Amino acids: CSARDGECIPYEQYF.

The genes are TRBV19 and TRBJ1-2; D perhaps matches TRBD1 (5 bases). The CDR3 runs to 12 residues. The V end lost 3 bases, the J end lost 7 bases, and 9 bases lay between the germline ends. Germline CDR1 LNHDA, CDR2 SQIVND (reference sequence). This CDR3 is CASSIGDGGYTF. The CDR3, as DNA: TGTGCCAGTAGTATTGGGGACGGTGGCTACACCTTC.

The table lists this clone with many counts. The rearrangement links TRBV18 to TRBJ2-3, with D possibly being TRBD1 (6 bases). V was cut by 4 bases and J by 1 base, with 9 bases left in between. Per the germline V gene, CDR1 is KGHSH and CDR2 is LQKENI. This CDR3 has 14 residues. Here the CDR3 DNA reads TGTGCCAGCTCACTGGACAGCCGCACAGATACGCAGTATTTT. Translation: CASSLDSRTDTQYF.

This clone was detected many times. The V gene is TRBV14, the J gene TRBJ1-2; D ambiguous. This CDR3 is 15 amino acids long. CDR1 and CDR2 from the germline V gene are SGHDN and FVKESK. Trimming cost V 3 bases and J 1 base, with 12 bases left between them. The CDR3: CASSHRPRRNYGYTF. The CDR3 nucleotides read TGTGCCAGCAGCCACCGACCGCGACGTAACTATGGCTACACCTTC.

This clone was detected a few times. The V and J genes are TRBV19 and TRBJ2-5, with D possibly being TRBD1 (7 bases). CDR1 and CDR2 (germline): LNHDA, SQIVND (reference sequence). V lost 8 bases and J lost 1, with 14 bases in between. The CDR3 is 14 amino acids. CDR3 protein: CASGGTAVQETQYF. In nucleotides, the CDR3 is TGTGCCAGTGGAGGGACAGCCGTCCAAGAGACCCAGTACTTC. The whole variable domain, filled in from reference TRBV19 and TRBJ2-5, reads DGGITQSPKYLFRKEGQNVTLSCEQNLNHDAMYWYRQDPGQGLRLIYYSQIVNDFQKGDIAEGYSVSREKKESFPLTVTSAQKNPTAFYLCASGGTAVQETQYFGPGTRLLVL.

This chain links TRBV5-1 with TRBJ1-3; D is unclear. Germline V CDR1 and CDR2: SGHRS, YFSETQ. This CDR3 contains 14 residues. Trimming pared 0 bases from V and 0 bases from J, leaving 4 bases between. The CDR3 is CASSLEPSGNTIYF. CDR3 bases: TGCGCCAGCAGCTTGGAACCCTCTGGAAACACCATATATTTT.

At least ten counts were recorded for this clone. This chain uses TRBV11-2 with TRBJ2-1; D not resolved. The germline CDR1 and CDR2 sequences are SGHAT and FQNNGV. V lost 1 base, J lost 7 bases, and 11 bases lay in between. This CDR3 has 14 residues. CDR3 nucleotides: TGTGCCAGCAGCTTAGGTGGCGTACGAAATGAGCAGTTCTTC. It is translated as CASSLGGVRNEQFF.

This clone was counted once. This chain uses TRBV3-1 with TRBJ2-3; 9 positions agree with TRBD2. Germline CDR1 LGHDT, CDR2 YNNKEL (reference sequence). With V trimmed by 1 base and J by 1 base, 3 bases remained unmatched. The CDR3 covers 16 residues. The DNA for the CDR3 is TGTGCCAGCAGCCAAGTCTCTAGCGGGGGCACAGATACGCAGTATTTT. Translation: CASSQVSSGGTDTQYF.

V usage is TRBV5-1 and J usage is TRBJ1-5; 7 nucleotides align to TRBD1. The CDR3 extends over 15 amino acids. The junction had 5 bases not matched to a gene; V was cut back by 0 bases and J by 5 bases. Germline loops: CDR1 SGHRS, CDR2 YFSETQ. The CDR3 loop reads CASSLGPGGDQPQHF. In DNA, the CDR3 is TGCGCCAGCAGCTTGGGCCCAGGGGGAGATCAGCCCCAGCATTTT. The full variable domain, completed using reference TRBV5-1 and TRBJ1-5, is KAGVTQTPRYLIKTRGQQVTLSCSPISGHRSVSWYQQTPGQGLQFLFEYFSETQRNKGNFPGRFSGRQFSNSRSEMNVSTLELGDSALYLCASSLGPGGDQPQHFGDGTRLSIL.

This clone was seen a single time. The chain uses TRBV20-1 and TRBJ2-7, with unresolved D. CDR1 is DFQATT, CDR2 SNEGSKA, per germline (reference sequence). There are 8 residues in the CDR3. The V and J ends lost 6 bases and 11 bases respectively, with 8 bases between them. The CDR3 nucleotides read TGCAGTGCCGACTCGGAGTACTTC. It yields the protein CSADSEYF.

The chain employs TRBV24-1 and TRBJ1-5, with D hard to call. This CDR3 has 15 amino acids. Trimming removed 2 bases from V and 1 base from J, with 8 bases in between. Germline V gene lookup returns CDR1 KGHDR and CDR2 SFDVKD. CDR3 sequence (DNA): TGTGCCACCAGTGATTCGGGCGGGAGCAATCAGCCCCAGCATTTT. Its translation: CATSDSGGSNQPQHF.

Within the sample, this clone is medium-sized. The rearrangement joins TRBV6-2 or TRBV6-3 to TRBJ2-6; possible D gene TRBD2, 6 bases. CDR1 MNHEY and CDR2 SVGEGT come from the germline V gene. This CDR3 has 16 amino acids. V lost 5 bases, J lost 2 bases, and 13 bases lay in between. The CDR3 region is CASSLDRGTGANVLTF. The DNA of the CDR3 is TGTGCCAGCAGTCTCGATCGGGGGACTGGGGCCAACGTCCTGACTTTC.

This rearrangement joins TRBV6-1 to TRBJ1-5; D may be TRBD1 (6 bases). Looked up from germline, CDR1 is MNHNS and CDR2 is SASEGT. V was cut by 2 bases and J by 7 bases, with 9 bases left in between. CDR3 length equals 13 residues. The CDR3 coding sequence is TGTGCCAGCAGTGAACAACAGGGACAGCCCCAGCATTTT. Its translation is CASSEQQGQPQHF.

J is TRBJ1-5 and V is TRBV19; the match to TRBD1 covers 7 bases. Per germline, CDR1 LNHDA and CDR2 SQIVND (reference sequence). This CDR3 contains 18 residues. V lost 3 bases to trimming and J lost 0 bases; unmatched junction nucleotides: 11. CDR3 nucleotides: TGTGCCAGTAGTATGACAGGGTATAGTTTCCATAGCAATCAGCCCCAGCATTTT. Translated, it gives CASSMTGYSFHSNQPQHF.

Comment on this clone: This may arise from a read error, as a much more abundant clone is one base away. This sequence joins TRBV7-2 and TRBJ2-5; D not certain. Deletions cut 4 bases from V and 1 base from J, with 10 bases between. Germline assignment: CDR1 SGHTA and CDR2 FQGNSA. The CDR3 covers 14 residues. The CDR3 bases are TGTGCCAGCAGCTCCCAGCAGGCCCAAGAGACCCAGTACTTC. Protein sequence: CASSSQQAQETQYF. Supplemented by reference TRBV7-2 and TRBJ2-5, the full variable domain reads GAGVSQSPSNKVTEKGKDVELRCDPISGHTALYWYRQSLGQGLEFLIYFQGNSAPDKSGLPSDRFSAERTGGSVSTLTIQRTQQEDSAVYLCASSSQQAQETQYFGPGTRLLVL.

Relative to its sample, this clone is medium-sized. The chain joins TRBV6-1 to TRBJ2-3; D perhaps matches TRBD2 (5 bases). Looked up from germline, CDR1 is MNHNS and CDR2 is SASEGT. The ends were cut back, 5 bases at V and 2 bases at J, with 14 bases in the middle. This CDR3 contains 15 residues. The CDR3 reads CASSQLLGNTDTQYF. In DNA, the CDR3 is TGTGCCAGCAGTCAATTACTAGGGAACACAGATACGCAGTATTTT.

The rearrangement links TRBV5-6 to TRBJ2-7; no reliable D call. V lost 4 bases and J lost 5, with 16 bases in between. This CDR3 spans 14 amino acids. From germline, CDR1 is SGHDT and CDR2 YYEEEE. The CDR3 here is CASSPGFGYNEQYF. CDR3 bases: TGTGCCAGCAGCCCGGGCTTTGGGTACAACGAGCAGTACTTC.